These 19 T cell receptor beta chains came from one sample sequenced in a study. TCRdb independently ran MiXCR on the RT-PCR reads; one entry per CDR3 protein. Among almost 700,000 distinct CDR3 sequences, 12% to 15% were seen once, and the ten largest hold 3.6%. Input material: memory CD4+ T cells from blood. The source is a female donor in good health, serving as a healthy control.

This clonotype showed up many times. The gene calls are TRBV4-3 and TRBJ1-6; no clear D gene. Trimming took off 0 bases at V and 6 bases at J, with 9 bases between the two ends. Germline V gene sequence: CDR1 LGHNA, CDR2 YSLEER. There are 15 residues in the CDR3. CDR3 coding DNA: TGCGCCAGCAGCCAAGATCGAGGGAGTAATTCACCCCTCCACTTT. Translation gives CASSQDRGSNSPLHF.

V and J are TRBV18 and TRBJ2-7; 13 bases match TRBD2. Germline V gene data show CDR1 as KGHSH and CDR2 as LQKENI. This CDR3 spans 16 amino acids. With 3 bases clipped from V and 6 bases from J, the junction kept 8 bases outside the gene matches. The CDR3 sequence: CASSPFWTSGSLEQYF. In DNA form, the CDR3 reads TGTGCCAGCTCACCGTTTTGGACTAGCGGGAGTCTCGAGCAGTACTTC.

This clonotype was counted only a few times. J is TRBJ2-2 and V is TRBV20-1; 7 bases align to TRBD1. CDR3 length: 13 amino acids. The trim removed 3 bases at V and 7 bases at J, leaving 5 bases unmatched. Looked up from germline, CDR1 is DFQATT and CDR2 is SNEGSKA (reference sequence). CDR3 protein: CSASWDRDGELFF. DNA of the CDR3: TGCAGTGCTAGCTGGGACAGAGACGGGGAGCTGTTTTTT.

This clonotype came up a few times. This chain joins TRBV5-6 and TRBJ1-5; D ambiguous. The CDR3 sequence is 15 residues long. CDR1 and CDR2 (germline): SGHDT, YYEEEE. The V end was cut by 1 base, the J end by 4 bases, with 12 bases between. The CDR3 here is CASSLLSRDNQPQHF. CDR3 sequence (DNA): TGTGCCAGCAGCTTGTTGTCCAGAGATAATCAGCCCCAGCATTTT. The variable domain in full, completed from reference TRBV5-6 and TRBJ1-5, reads DAGVTQSPTHLIKTRGQQVTLRCSPKSGHDTVSWYQQALGQGPQFIFQYYEEEERQRGNFPDRFSGHQFPNYSSELNVNALLLGDSALYLCASSLLSRDNQPQHFGDGTRLSIL.

The chain uses TRBV20-1 and TRBJ1-6, with D tentatively TRBD1 (6 bases). V was cut by 1 base and J by 7 bases, with 17 bases left in between. This CDR3 has 16 amino acids. Germline CDR1 reads DFQATT; CDR2 reads SNEGSKA (reference sequence). The CDR3 DNA follows: TGCAGTGCTAGAGGGGCAGGGGCAGGGGTGAATTCACCCCTCCACTTT. Residues: CSARGAGAGVNSPLHF.

This clonotype was seen a single time. CDR3 nucleotides: TGTGCCTGGAGGCCATTCACTAATGAAAAACTGTTTTTT. It encodes CAWRPFTNEKLFF. The genes are TRBV30 and TRBJ1-4; D is uncertain. Germline V CDR1 and CDR2: GTSNPN, SVGIG (reference sequence). The CDR3 spans 13 residues. The V and J ends lost 3 bases and 2 bases respectively, with 7 bases between them.

This clonotype was seen a handful of times. The rearrangement uses TRBV24-1 and TRBJ2-1, with TRBD2 matching over 8 bases. This CDR3 spans 16 amino acids. The junction had 3 bases not matched to a gene; V was cut back by 2 bases and J by 1 base. The V gene's germline CDR1 is KGHDR and CDR2 SFDVKD. In nucleotides, the CDR3 is TGTGCCACCAGTGATTCTCCTAGCGGGTCCTACAATGAGCAGTTCTTC. Translating it yields CATSDSPSGSYNEQFF.

As regards this clonotype: At one boundary the junction diverges from the germline segment, which might be a read error. CDR3 in DNA: TGTGCCAGCAATGAAGCCGGGACAGGGTTGTATGAGCAGTTCTTC. Amino acids: CASNEAGTGLYEQFF. The rearrangement links TRBV6-1 to TRBJ2-1; 9 positions match TRBD1. From germline, CDR1 is MNHNS and CDR2 SASEGT. This CDR3 is built from 15 residues.

This clonotype was found many times. This sequence joins TRBV12-3 or TRBV12-4 and TRBJ2-7, with D perhaps TRBD2 (5 bases). CDR3 length equals 15 residues. V was trimmed by 6 bases and J by 2 bases, leaving 17 bases between them. The CDR3 coding sequence is TGTGCCAGCAGCCCCACTAGTATATTAACCTACGAGCAGTACTTC. This gives the protein CASSPTSILTYEQYF.

The chain employs TRBV15 and TRBJ2-7, with D perhaps TRBD2 (5 bases). This CDR3 has 15 amino acids. CDR1 is LNHNV, CDR2 YYDKDF, per germline (reference sequence). With 0 bases removed from V and 3 bases from J, the gap between germline ends came to 12 bases. The CDR3 bases are TGTGCCACCAGCAGAGATTTGGTAGGGAGCTACGAGCAGTACTTC. Amino acids: CATSRDLVGSYEQYF.

The chain links TRBV15 to TRBJ1-4; D not certain. This CDR3 comprises 15 residues. Germline CDR1 is LNHNV and CDR2 is YYDKDF (reference sequence). The germline V and J ends were trimmed by 3 bases and 4 bases, with 12 bases remaining between them. CDR3 protein: CATSRVGAGNEKLFF. In DNA, the CDR3 is TGTGCCACCAGCAGGGTTGGCGCGGGTAATGAAAAACTGTTTTTT.

This clonotype was picked up many times. The V and J genes are TRBV19 and TRBJ1-4; 9 bases are shared with TRBD1. The germline gives CDR1 LNHDA, CDR2 SQIVND (reference sequence). Trimming took 10 bases from V and 11 from J; bases not matched to a gene: 17. The length of the CDR3 is 15 residues. CDR3 bases: TGTGCCATCATCTTGCCGGGACAGGGTGCGCCTAAACTGTTTTTT. Its protein is CAIILPGQGAPKLFF.

Many counts were recorded for this clonotype. This chain joins TRBV7-2 and TRBJ2-3; maybe TRBD2 (5 bases). Trimming took 2 bases from V and 6 from J, leaving 27 bases between them. The CDR3 sequence is 19 residues long. Looked up from germline, CDR1 is SGHTA and CDR2 is FQGNSA. CDR3 bases: TGTGCCAGCAGCTTACCCCGGGCTGCAGCGGCAAAGGCAGCGGATACGCAGTATTTT. The encoded protein is CASSLPRAAAAKAADTQYF.

This clonotype was detected ten times or more. The rearrangement uses TRBV6-5 and TRBJ1-2; no definite D call. The V end lost 7 bases, the J end lost 0 bases, and 9 bases lay between the germline ends. The CDR3 covers 13 residues. Germline CDR1 reads MNHEY; CDR2 reads SVGAGI. CDR3 in DNA: TGTGCCAGCACCGGGGATCCTAACTATGGCTACACCTTC. Encoded protein: CASTGDPNYGYTF.

The chain carries TRBV28 and TRBJ2-3; 10 bases align to TRBD2. V lost 3 bases and J lost 2; bases outside the gene matches: 5. Germline-derived CDR1 and CDR2 are MDHEN and SYDVKM. This CDR3 region has 16 residues. CDR3: CASSFFSGRNTDTQYF. For the CDR3, the DNA is TGTGCCAGCAGTTTTTTTAGCGGGAGGAACACAGATACGCAGTATTTT.

This clonotype came up a few times. The chain couples TRBV29-1 to TRBJ1-2, with TRBD1 matching over 10 bases. Trimming took 7 bases from V and 5 from J; bases not matched to a gene: 10. Germline CDR1 reads SQVTM; CDR2 reads ANQGSEA. The CDR3 covers 14 residues. The CDR3 coding sequence is TGCAGCGCCGGTGGGGACAGGGGTTGGTATGGCTACACCTTC. Translated, it gives CSAGGDRGWYGYTF.

A few counts support this clonotype. The gene calls are TRBV30 and TRBJ1-2, with D possibly being TRBD1 (5 bases). CDR1 GTSNPN and CDR2 SVGIG come from the germline V gene (reference sequence). Trimming removed 5 bases from V and 4 bases from J, with 17 bases in between. The CDR3 totals 14 residues. CDR3 DNA sequence: TGTGCCTGGGGCGGGGCAGGGAGTTTCTATGGCTACACCTTC. This sequence encodes CAWGGAGSFYGYTF. The full variable domain, in which reference TRBV30 and TRBJ1-2 provide the parts outside the CDR3, is SQTIHQWPATLVQPVGSPLSLECTVEGTSNPNLYWYRQAAGRGLQLLFYSVGIGQISSEVPQNLSASRPQDRQFILSSKKLLLSDSGFYLCAWGGAGSFYGYTFGSGTRLTVV.

This clonotype was counted many times. The chain has TRBV12-3 or TRBV12-4 and TRBJ1-1, with D tentatively TRBD1 (5 bases). V was shortened by 9 bases and J by 2 bases, with 19 bases between the two germline ends. The CDR3 consists of 15 residues. CDR3 nucleotide sequence: TGTGCCAGTAGAGACGGGACGGCTGTTAACACTGAAGCTTTCTTT. It yields the protein CASRDGTAVNTEAFF.

This clonotype has just a few counts. The chain carries TRBV12-3 or TRBV12-4 and TRBJ2-2; a possible D gene is TRBD1 (6 bases). This CDR3 contains 15 residues. The germline V and J ends were trimmed by 6 bases and 4 bases, with 15 bases remaining between them. The CDR3 loop reads CASRNSDRSTGELFF. The DNA of the CDR3 is TGTGCCAGCAGAAACTCGGACAGAAGCACCGGGGAGCTGTTTTTT.